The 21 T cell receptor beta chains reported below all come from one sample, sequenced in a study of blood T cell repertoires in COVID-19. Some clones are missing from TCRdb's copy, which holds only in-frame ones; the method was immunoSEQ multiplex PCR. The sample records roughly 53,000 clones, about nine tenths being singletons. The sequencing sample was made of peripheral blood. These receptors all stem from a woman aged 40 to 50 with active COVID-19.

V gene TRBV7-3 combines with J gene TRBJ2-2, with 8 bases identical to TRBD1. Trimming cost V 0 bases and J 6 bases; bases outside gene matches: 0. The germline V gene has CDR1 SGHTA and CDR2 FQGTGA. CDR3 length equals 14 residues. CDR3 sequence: CASSLTRGPGELFF. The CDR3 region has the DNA TGTGCCAGCAGCTTAACCAGGGGGCCCGGGGAGCTGTTTTTT.

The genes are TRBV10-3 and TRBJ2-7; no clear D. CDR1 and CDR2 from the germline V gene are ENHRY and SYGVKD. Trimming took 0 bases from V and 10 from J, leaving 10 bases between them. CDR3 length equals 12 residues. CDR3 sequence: CAISESRQEQYF. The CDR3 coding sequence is TGTGCCATCAGTGAGTCCCGCCAGGAACAGTACTTC.

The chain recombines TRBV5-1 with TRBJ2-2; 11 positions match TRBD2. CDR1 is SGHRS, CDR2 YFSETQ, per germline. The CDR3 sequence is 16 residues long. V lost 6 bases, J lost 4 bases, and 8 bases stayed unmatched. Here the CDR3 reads CASKPTSGGFTGELFF. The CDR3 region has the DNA TGCGCCAGCAAACCTACTAGCGGGGGTTTCACCGGGGAGCTGTTTTTT.

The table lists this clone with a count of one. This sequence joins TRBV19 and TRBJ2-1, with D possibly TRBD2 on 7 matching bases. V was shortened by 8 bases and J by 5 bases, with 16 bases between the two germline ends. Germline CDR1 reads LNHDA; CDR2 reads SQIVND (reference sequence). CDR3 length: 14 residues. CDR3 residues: CASELGGANNEQFF. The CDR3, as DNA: TGTGCCAGTGAGTTGGGGGGGGCAAACAATGAGCAGTTCTTC.

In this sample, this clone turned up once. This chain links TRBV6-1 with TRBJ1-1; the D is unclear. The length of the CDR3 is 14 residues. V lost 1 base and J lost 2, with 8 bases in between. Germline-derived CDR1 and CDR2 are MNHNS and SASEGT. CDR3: CASSEGRENTEAFF. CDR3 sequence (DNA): TGTGCCAGCAGTGAAGGCCGGGAAAACACTGAAGCTTTCTTT.

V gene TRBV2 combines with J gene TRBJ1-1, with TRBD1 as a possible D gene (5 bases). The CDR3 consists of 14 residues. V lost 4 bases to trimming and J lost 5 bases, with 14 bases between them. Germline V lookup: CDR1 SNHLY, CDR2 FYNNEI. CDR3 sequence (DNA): TGTGCCAGCAGTGGCTTACTCGGGGGGACTGAAGCTTTCTTT. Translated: CASSGLLGGTEAFF.

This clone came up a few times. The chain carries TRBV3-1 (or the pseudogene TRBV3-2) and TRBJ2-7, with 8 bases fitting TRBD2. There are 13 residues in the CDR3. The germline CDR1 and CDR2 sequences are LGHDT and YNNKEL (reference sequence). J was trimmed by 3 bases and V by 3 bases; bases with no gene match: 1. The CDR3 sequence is CASSHGGGYEQYF. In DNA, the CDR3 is TGTGCCAGCAGCCACGGGGGGGGCTACGAGCAGTACTTC.

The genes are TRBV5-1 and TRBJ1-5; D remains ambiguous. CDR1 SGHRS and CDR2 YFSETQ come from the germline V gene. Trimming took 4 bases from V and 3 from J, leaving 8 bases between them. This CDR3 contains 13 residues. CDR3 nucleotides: TGCGCCAGCAGCGAGGATCTCAATCAGCCCCAGCATTTT. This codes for CASSEDLNQPQHF.

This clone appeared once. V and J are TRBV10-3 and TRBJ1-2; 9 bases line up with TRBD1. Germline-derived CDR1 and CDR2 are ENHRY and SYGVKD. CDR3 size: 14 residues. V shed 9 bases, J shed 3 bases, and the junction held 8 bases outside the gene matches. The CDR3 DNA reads TGTGCCATTGCTACGGGACAGGGTGACTATGGCTACACCTTC. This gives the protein CAIATGQGDYGYTF.

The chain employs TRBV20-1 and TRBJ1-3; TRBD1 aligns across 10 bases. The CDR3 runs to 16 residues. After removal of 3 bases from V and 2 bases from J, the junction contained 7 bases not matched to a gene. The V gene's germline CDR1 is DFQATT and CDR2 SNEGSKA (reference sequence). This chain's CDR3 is CSASGDRGQTGNTIYF. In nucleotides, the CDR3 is TGCAGTGCTAGTGGAGACAGGGGGCAAACTGGAAACACCATATATTTT.

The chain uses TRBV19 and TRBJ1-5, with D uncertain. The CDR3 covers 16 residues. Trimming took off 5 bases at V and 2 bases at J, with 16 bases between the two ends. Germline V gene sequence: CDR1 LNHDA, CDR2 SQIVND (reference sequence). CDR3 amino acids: CASSFGRNGGNQPQHF. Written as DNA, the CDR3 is TGTGCCAGTAGTTTTGGCCGGAATGGAGGCAATCAGCCCCAGCATTTT.

The CDR3 sequence is CASSAMTGETEAFF. CDR3 DNA sequence: TGTGCCAGCAGCGCCATGACAGGGGAGACTGAAGCTTTCTTT. This rearrangement joins TRBV7-9 to TRBJ1-1; TRBD1 aligns across 8 bases. V gave up 5 bases and J gave up 5 bases; unmatched junction bases: 7. Germline V gene lookup returns CDR1 SEHNR and CDR2 FQNEAQ (reference sequence). CDR3 length equals 14 residues.

The CDR3 DNA reads TGTGCCAGCAGTTTTAGACAGCACTACGAGCAGTACTTC. Translated, it gives CASSFRQHYEQYF. This chain uses TRBV2 with TRBJ2-7; possibly TRBD1 for D (5 bases). There are 13 residues in the CDR3. V lost 5 bases to trimming and J lost 3 bases, with 11 bases between them. Germline V gene sequence: CDR1 SNHLY, CDR2 FYNNEI.

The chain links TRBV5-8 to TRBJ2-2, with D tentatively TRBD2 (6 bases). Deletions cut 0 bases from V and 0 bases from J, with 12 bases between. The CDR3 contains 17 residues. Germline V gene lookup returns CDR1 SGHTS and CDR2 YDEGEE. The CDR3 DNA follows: TGTGCCAGCAGCTTGGGGAGGGCATGGGCGAACACCGGGGAGCTGTTTTTT. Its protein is CASSLGRAWANTGELFF.

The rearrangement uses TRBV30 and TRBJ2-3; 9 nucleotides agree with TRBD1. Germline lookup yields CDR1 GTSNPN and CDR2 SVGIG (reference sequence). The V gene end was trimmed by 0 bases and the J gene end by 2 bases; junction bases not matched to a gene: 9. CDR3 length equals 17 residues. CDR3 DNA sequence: TGTGCCTGGAGTGTGGGGACAGGGAAAGTATTCACAGATACGCAGTATTTT. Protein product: CAWSVGTGKVFTDTQYF.

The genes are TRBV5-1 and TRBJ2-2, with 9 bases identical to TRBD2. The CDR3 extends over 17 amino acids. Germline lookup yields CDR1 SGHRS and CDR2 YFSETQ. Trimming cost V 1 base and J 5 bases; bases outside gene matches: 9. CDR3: CASSLQAGGPGTGELFF. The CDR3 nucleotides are TGCGCCAGCAGCTTGCAAGCGGGGGGCCCAGGTACCGGGGAGCTGTTTTTT.

The CDR3 sequence is CASSDTSGGLQETQYF. The CDR3 bases are TGTGCCAGCAGTGACACTAGCGGGGGCCTCCAAGAGACCCAGTACTTC. The genes are TRBV2 and TRBJ2-5, with 11 bases fitting TRBD2. The CDR3 loop spans 16 amino acids. Germline lookup yields CDR1 SNHLY and CDR2 FYNNEI. V gave up 3 bases and J gave up 1 base; unmatched junction bases: 4.

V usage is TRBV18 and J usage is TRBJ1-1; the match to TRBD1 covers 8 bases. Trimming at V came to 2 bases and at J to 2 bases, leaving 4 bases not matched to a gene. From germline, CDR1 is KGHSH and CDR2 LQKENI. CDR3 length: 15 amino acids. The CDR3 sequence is CASSPGQGGNTEAFF. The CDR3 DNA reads TGTGCCAGCTCACCAGGACAGGGTGGAAACACTGAAGCTTTCTTT.

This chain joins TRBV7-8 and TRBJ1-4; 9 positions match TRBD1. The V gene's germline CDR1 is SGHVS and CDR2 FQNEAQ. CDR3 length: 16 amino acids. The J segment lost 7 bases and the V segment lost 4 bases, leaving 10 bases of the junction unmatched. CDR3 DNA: TGTGCCAGCAGCTCAACCCGGGACAGGGAGACTGAAAAACTGTTTTTT. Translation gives CASSSTRDRETEKLFF. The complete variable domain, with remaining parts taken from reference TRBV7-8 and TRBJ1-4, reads GAGVSQSPRYKVAKRGQDVALRCDPISGHVSLFWYQQALGQGPEFLTYFQNEAQLDKSGLPSDRFFAERPEGSVSTLKIQRTQQEDSAVYLCASSSTRDRETEKLFFGSGTQLSVL.

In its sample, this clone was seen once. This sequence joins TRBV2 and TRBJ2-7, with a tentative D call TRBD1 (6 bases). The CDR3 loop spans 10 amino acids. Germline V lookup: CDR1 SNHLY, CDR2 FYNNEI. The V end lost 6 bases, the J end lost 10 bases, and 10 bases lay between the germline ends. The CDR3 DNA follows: TGTGCCAGCAGATGGACAGAACAGTACTTC. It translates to CASRWTEQYF.

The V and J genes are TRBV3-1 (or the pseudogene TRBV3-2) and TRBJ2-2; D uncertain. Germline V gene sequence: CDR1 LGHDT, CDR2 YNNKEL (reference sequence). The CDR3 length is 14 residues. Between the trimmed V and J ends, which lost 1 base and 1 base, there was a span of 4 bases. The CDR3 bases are TGTGCCAGCAGCCAAGGGAGGAACACCGGGGAGCTGTTTTTT. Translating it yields CASSQGRNTGELFF.